A single sample is the source of the 7 T cell receptor beta chains below, sequenced in a study of blood T cell repertoires in COVID-19. The table came from immunoSEQ multiplex PCR; TCRdb's copy has only in-frame clones and leaves some out. The data show around 240,000 clones, roughly nine tenths seen once. Sequenced material: PBMCs or T cells enriched from blood (not recorded which). Receptors originate from a human donor in a cohort exposed to, infected with or recovered from COVID-19 (not recorded which). The donor label of this sample is uncertain.

This chain links TRBV10-2 with TRBJ2-7, with TRBD2 matching over 7 bases. The CDR3 consists of 13 residues. V lost 0 bases, J lost 5 bases, and 1 base stayed unmatched. Germline assignment: CDR1 WSHSY and CDR2 SAAADI. CDR3 DNA sequence: TGCGCCAGCAGTGAGTCGAGCGGGGACGAGCAGTACTTC. Translated, it gives CASSESSGDEQYF.

This clone was counted a single time. V gene TRBV9 combines with J gene TRBJ2-1; D remains unclear. Trimming shortened V by 4 bases and J by 10 bases, and 9 bases separated the two germline ends. The CDR3 is made up of 11 amino acids. Germline CDR1 and CDR2: SGDLS and YYNGEE. The CDR3, as DNA: TGTGCCAGCAGCTCGAAAGAGGAGCAGTTCTTC. Translation gives CASSSKEEQFF.

The rearrangement links TRBV29-1 to TRBJ1-1, with D possibly being TRBD1 (6 bases). CDR3 size: 11 residues. Germline values: CDR1 SQVTM, CDR2 ANQGSEA. The ends were cut back, 4 bases at V and 3 bases at J, with 6 bases in the middle. For the CDR3, the DNA is TGCAGCGTTGCAGGGGACACTGAAGCTTTCTTT. Amino acid sequence: CSVAGDTEAFF.

This sequence joins TRBV7-9 and TRBJ2-5; 11 bases are a match to TRBD2. This CDR3 is built from 15 residues. The germline CDR1 and CDR2 sequences are SEHNR and FQNEAQ (reference sequence). Trimming took 4 bases from V and 2 from J; bases not matched to a gene: 3. The CDR3 region is CASSSRTSGQETQYF. Here the CDR3 DNA reads TGTGCCAGCAGCTCGCGGACTAGCGGGCAAGAGACCCAGTACTTC. Together with reference TRBV7-9 and TRBJ2-5, the CDR3 gives the full variable domain: DTGVSQNPRHKITKRGQNVTFRCDPISEHNRLYWYRQTLGQGPEFLTYFQNEAQLEKSRLLSDRFSAERPKGSFSTLEIQRTEQGDSAMYLCASSSRTSGQETQYFGPGTRLLVL.

The rearrangement uses TRBV5-1 and TRBJ2-7, with 8 bases matching TRBD1. CDR3 length: 16 amino acids. V dropped 0 bases and J dropped 2; count of bases not matched to a gene: 7. The germline CDR1 and CDR2 sequences are SGHRS and YFSETQ. CDR3 loop: CASSLAPGQDPYEQYF. CDR3 coding DNA: TGCGCCAGCAGCTTGGCCCCGGGACAGGACCCCTACGAGCAGTACTTC.

The CDR3 is CASRTVNEKLFF. The CDR3 DNA follows: TGTGCCAGCAGAACAGTTAATGAAAAACTGTTTTTT. The chain uses TRBV6-5 and TRBJ1-4; D is unclear. Trimming removed 6 bases at V and 4 bases at J, with 6 bases between. CDR3 length: 12 amino acids. Germline CDR1 reads MNHEY; CDR2 reads SVGAGI.

CDR3 in DNA: TGTGCCAGCAGCTTCACCGACAGGGTCGGTCAGCCCCAGCATTTT. Translating it yields CASSFTDRVGQPQHF. The rearrangement uses TRBV6-6 and TRBJ1-5, with 7 bases aligning to TRBD1. J gave up 6 bases and V 6 bases, and 11 bases lay outside the gene matches. CDR3 length equals 15 residues. CDR1 MNHNY and CDR2 SVGAGI come from the germline V gene (reference sequence).